A selection of T cell receptor beta chains follows, all from one sample in a study of T-cell memory formation after mild COVID-19. Each CDR3 protein gets one entry after TCRdb re-called the 5' RACE reads with MiXCR. The sample lists just under 150,000 distinct CDR3 sequences; 5.5% to 7% were seen once. The specimen was PBMCs or a T cell subset sorted from them (not recorded which). Every receptor here comes from an adult woman who had mild COVID-19 (a few samples of this study predate the infection). Cell type and time point are not known. Each CDR3 is given with its conserved first and last residue. The order of the fields is D gene, clone size, J gene, V gene, CDR3 DNA, CDR3 protein. A D gene is named only where the DNA matches it firmly. Some rows have no size entry. The others give once, few or many, or a class for an expanded clone.

>-|many|TRBJ2-7|TRBV7-6
TGTGCCAGCAGCCCCTCGTGGCGGGCGGATTACGAGCAGTACTTC
CASSPSWRADYEQYF
>TRBD1|-|TRBJ1-3|TRBV12-3/TRBV12-4
TGTGCCAGCAGTTCAGGGGGCTCTGGAAACACCATATATTTT
CASSSGGSGNTIYF
>-|few|TRBJ1-1|TRBV20-1
TGCAGTGCTAGAGAGAGAGGGTGGAGACAGGATAACACTGAAGCTTTCTTT
CSARERGWRQDNTEAFF
>TRBD2|many|TRBJ2-7|TRBV7-6
TGTGCCAGCAGCCATAGACTAGCGGGGGGGATCTACGAGCAGTACTTC
CASSHRLAGGIYEQYF
>-|many|TRBJ2-3|TRBV20-1
TGCAGTGCTTCGCCCGGAAGCGGGCGGAGAACAGATACGCAGTATTTT
CSASPGSGRRTDTQYF
>-|many|TRBJ2-7|TRBV6-5
TGTGCCAGCAGCCGCGACAGGGCGGGGGAGCAGTACTTC
CASSRDRAGEQYF
>-|many|TRBJ1-6|TRBV5-1
TGCGCCAGCAGCTTGATCGATAGGGATAATTCACCCCTCCACTTT
CASSLIDRDNSPLHF
>-|-|TRBJ1-6|TRBV20-1
TGCAGTGCTAGGGAATCCTCCTATAATTCACCCCTCCACTTT
CSARESSYNSPLHF
>-|-|TRBJ2-1|TRBV24-1
TGTGCCACCGGTGGGCAAATCCAAAATGAGCAGTTCTTC
CATGGQIQNEQFF
>-|-|TRBJ1-1|TRBV7-2
TGTGCCAGCAAACCCCCACAGGGCCAGAACACTGAAGCTTTCTTT
CASKPPQGQNTEAFF
>-|-|TRBJ2-2|TRBV24-1
TGTGCCACCAGTGTGTATCGTGGCACCGGGGAGCTGTTTTTT
CATSVYRGTGELFF
>TRBD1|few|TRBJ2-7|TRBV7-9
TGTGCCAGCAGCTTAGCGGAGACAGGGAGATACGAGCAGTACTTC
CASSLAETGRYEQYF
>TRBD1|few|TRBJ2-7|TRBV28
TGTGCCAGCAGCAATGGACAGGGATTCGAGCAGTACTTC
CASSNGQGFEQYF
>TRBD1|-|TRBJ1-5|TRBV7-8
TGTGCCAGCAGCTTATCAGGGGGGTTGAATCAGCCCCAGCATTTT
CASSLSGGLNQPQHF
>-|many|TRBJ2-3|TRBV10-3
TGTGCCATCAGTCTAGGGGGGGCGGGACGCACAGATACGCAGTATTTT
CAISLGGAGRTDTQYF
>-|-|TRBJ2-3|TRBV4-2
TGTGCCAGCAGCCAAGATCTCCCAGATACGCAGTATTTT
CASSQDLPDTQYF
>-|once|TRBJ1-1|TRBV10-2
TGCGCCAGCAGTGATAACGAGAACACTGAAGCTTTCTTT
CASSDNENTEAFF
>-|few|TRBJ1-2|TRBV6-5
TGTGCCAGCGGCCCCAGGGAGGCCTATGGCTACACCTTC
CASGPREAYGYTF
>TRBD1|-|TRBJ1-2|TRBV5-1
TGCGCCAGCAGTGAAGGAGGGGGCCGCAACTATGGCTACACCTTC
CASSEGGGRNYGYTF
>-|-|TRBJ1-6|TRBV12-3/TRBV12-4
TGTGCCAGCAGAAGGGGGGGGAATTCACCCCTCCACTTT
CASRRGGNSPLHF
>TRBD1|many|TRBJ2-7|TRBV20-1
TGCAGTGCTCGCTCTCCGGGACAGGGGGCATACGAGCAGTACTTC
CSARSPGQGAYEQYF
>-|many|TRBJ2-1|TRBV24-1
TGTGCCACCAGTGATCTGGTGGCAGGGAGATTAGGATACAATGAGCAGTTCTTC
CATSDLVAGRLGYNEQFF
>-|many|TRBJ2-5|TRBV7-2
TGTGCCAGCAGCCTTTTCGGGACCCAGGAGACCCAGTACTTC
CASSLFGTQETQYF
>-|-|TRBJ2-7|TRBV24-1
TGTGCCACCAGTGACCCAACAGGCTACGAGCAGTACTTC
CATSDPTGYEQYF
>TRBD1|-|TRBJ1-2|TRBV24-1
TGTGCCACCAGTCGCACCGGGACAGAGCATGGCTACACCTTC
CATSRTGTEHGYTF
>-|few|TRBJ2-7|TRBV12-3/TRBV12-4
TGTGCCAGCAGTTTGGGTTGGGGGGTGAGCTCCTACGAGCAGTACTTC
CASSLGWGVSSYEQYF
>-|-|TRBJ1-2|TRBV2
TGTGCCAGCAGTGAGGACATACCTAACTATGGCTACACCTTC
CASSEDIPNYGYTF
>TRBD2|-|TRBJ2-5|TRBV30
TGTGCCTGGAGTACTAGCGGCCCACAAGAGACCCAGTACTTC
CAWSTSGPQETQYF
>-|-|TRBJ1-1|TRBV12-3/TRBV12-4
TGTGCCAGCAGAACAGGACCTGCGGGAACTGAAGCTTTCTTT
CASRTGPAGTEAFF
>TRBD1|many|TRBJ1-1|TRBV7-9
TGTGCCAGCAGCTTAGCCGGACAGGGTTCTTCTGAAGCTTTCTTT
CASSLAGQGSSEAFF
>-|-|TRBJ2-7|TRBV2
TGTGCCAGCAGTGATATTCTTGTGGGCGAGCAGTACTTC
CASSDILVGEQYF
>-|many|TRBJ2-1|TRBV20-1
TGCAGTGCCCTGAGTGGCGGGAATGAGCAGTTCTTC
CSALSGGNEQFF
>-|-|TRBJ1-1|TRBV7-9
TGTGCCAGCAGCTTCGGCAGATCAAACACTGAAGCTTTCTTT
CASSFGRSNTEAFF
>TRBD1|-|TRBJ2-7|TRBV30
TGTGCCTGGGCTCCGGGACAGGGTTACAACGAGCAGTACTTC
CAWAPGQGYNEQYF
>-|few|TRBJ2-3|TRBV4-1
TGCGCCAGCAGCCAAGCGAGAGGGGGAGACGATACGCAGTATTTT
CASSQARGGDDTQYF
>-|few|TRBJ1-6|TRBV6-1
TGTGCCAGCAGTGATTACAGAAGCGCTTCACCCCTCCACTTT
CASSDYRSASPLHF
>-|-|TRBJ1-2|TRBV7-9
TGTGCCAGCACCCCCGGGGCCAGCAGACATGGCTACACCTTC
CASTPGASRHGYTF
>-|-|TRBJ2-7|TRBV3-1
TGTGCCAGCAGCCCCTCTCTACAGGTCTACGAGCAGTACTTC
CASSPSLQVYEQYF
>-|many|TRBJ1-4|TRBV7-9
TGTGCCAGCAGCCCCGCTGGGGGTGAAAAACTGTTTTTT
CASSPAGGEKLFF
>TRBD2|few|TRBJ2-1|TRBV5-1
TGCGCCAGCAGCTCAAGAGTAGCGGGAGGGGGTAGCAATGAGCAGTTCTTC
CASSSRVAGGGSNEQFF
>TRBD2|few|TRBJ2-1|TRBV7-9
TGTGCCAGCAGCTTATTGGGCGGGAGGGCCTATGAGCAGTTCTTC
CASSLLGGRAYEQFF
>-|-|TRBJ1-6|TRBV20-1
TGCAGTGCTCCAAGGGACACTATTAATTCACCCCTCCACTTT
CSAPRDTINSPLHF
>-|few|TRBJ1-3|TRBV7-9
TGTGCCAGCAGCTCTAGACCGAACTCTGGAAACACCATATATTTT
CASSSRPNSGNTIYF
>-|-|TRBJ1-4|TRBV11-2
TGTGCCAGCAGGGAGCAGGGAATCACTAATGAAAAACTGTTTTTT
CASREQGITNEKLFF
>-|few|TRBJ1-2|TRBV4-3
TGCGCCAGCAGTCGGAGGAGGGCTTATGGCTACACCTTC
CASSRRRAYGYTF
>TRBD2|-|TRBJ2-1|TRBV20-1
TGCAGTGCCGGGTATCTCGGGACTAGCGGCAATGAGCAGTTCTTC
CSAGYLGTSGNEQFF
>-|many|TRBJ2-1|TRBV7-3
TGTGCCAGCAGCTCACCGGCGGGATCCTACAATGAGCAGTTCTTC
CASSSPAGSYNEQFF
>TRBD2|-|TRBJ2-2|TRBV20-1
TGCAGTGCTAGCCCGGGACTAGCTGCCGGGGAGCTGTTTTTT
CSASPGLAAGELFF
>TRBD1|-|TRBJ1-2|TRBV7-3
TGTGCCAGCAGTTTAACCCCAACAGGGGCGGGGGATGGCTACACCTTC
CASSLTPTGAGDGYTF
>TRBD2|few|TRBJ2-5|TRBV20-1
TGCAGTGCTAGAGTTGGGACTAGCGGGAGCGGGACCCAGTACTTC
CSARVGTSGSGTQYF
>-|-|TRBJ2-1|TRBV11-3
TGTGCCAGCAGCCTAGAATATGAGCAGTTCTTC
CASSLEYEQFF
>-|-|TRBJ2-3|TRBV6-6
TGTGCCAGCAGTTACCTGGACAGCCTCACAGATACGCAGTATTTT
CASSYLDSLTDTQYF
>TRBD2|few|TRBJ2-5|TRBV5-1
TGCGCCAGCAGCTCGGGGACTAGCGGGATAGGGGAGACCCAGTACTTC
CASSSGTSGIGETQYF
>TRBD1|few|TRBJ2-7|TRBV18
TGTGCCAGCTCACCAGGGACAGGGGGAACGGGGGAGCAGTACTTC
CASSPGTGGTGEQYF
>-|many|TRBJ2-1|TRBV20-1
TGCAGTGCCAACCCCCGGGACGGAAACTACAATGAGCAGTTCTTC
CSANPRDGNYNEQFF
>TRBD1|many|TRBJ1-5|TRBV27
TGTGCCAGCGACCGGACAGGTCGAAGCAATCAGCCCCAGCATTTT
CASDRTGRSNQPQHF
>-|-|TRBJ2-7|TRBV6-2/TRBV6-3
TGTGCCAGCAGTTACCCAACTCGGCTCCACGGTCACTACGAGCAGTACTTC
CASSYPTRLHGHYEQYF
>-|many|TRBJ1-6|TRBV27
TGTGCCAGCAGTTTATCGATAAGGATGGAACGCCACACCTCTTATAATTCACCCCTCCACTTT
CASSLSIRMERHTSYNSPLHF
>-|-|TRBJ2-7|TRBV4-1
TGCGCCAGCAGCCAAGATCTTAACACGCCCTACGAGCAGTACTTC
CASSQDLNTPYEQYF
>TRBD1|-|TRBJ2-3|TRBV9
TGTGCCAGCAGCGTAGTCGGGACAGGTACTAGCACAGATACGCAGTATTTT
CASSVVGTGTSTDTQYF